This TCR beta chain was sequenced for a study of OX40 agonist ivuxolimab in advanced cancers. Germline V lookup: CDR1 SGHAT, CDR2 FQNNGV. Trimming stripped 1 base from V and 5 bases from J, with 14 bases between. The CDR3 runs 15 residues. Profiling relied on immunoSEQ multiplex PCR, and the TCRdb table lists in-frame clones only, not all of them. The sample has more than 60,000 clones; 70% to 90% are singletons. Patients were ruled out by autoimmune disease history or systemic immunosuppression. This chain links TRBV11-2 with TRBJ1-1; no clear D gene. The sequence was obtained from an adult with an advanced solid tumor such as melanoma, head and neck, liver or kidney cancer. Here the sequenced sample was CD4+ or CD8+ T cells sorted from blood, taken in a trial of the OX40 agonist ivuxolimab. CDR3: CASSLAVRRRTEAFF. The CDR3 DNA reads as TGTGCCAGCAGCTTAGCGGTCCGGAGGAGGACTGAAGCTTTCTTT.